This T cell receptor beta chain was documented in a study of shared clonotypes between healthy human individuals. Study findings and constraints: For naive CD4 cells, roughly 5% of clonotypes were shared across a few donors.

Assay: immunoSEQ multiplex PCR; the TCRdb copy retains only in-frame clones and omits some. This sample has about 2.2 million clones, with 80% to 95% found just once. Naive-designated CD8 cells lacked CD45RO, were positively enriched for CCR7, and omitted terminally differentiated effector memory CD45RA+ cells. Details on this clone: Its antigen is not identified.

This sequence originates from a man in his late teens or twenties in good health. Some clones in this sample may be carry-over from other donors' samples. Sequencing was done on a sample of naive CD8+ T cells from PBMCs.

The CDR3 protein is CASFDRGMNTEAFF. Written as DNA, the CDR3 is TGTGCCAGTTTCGACAGGGGCATGAACACTGAAGCTTTCTTT. The chain has TRBV27 and TRBJ1-1; 8 nucleotides match TRBD1. J lost 0 bases, V lost 9 bases, and 6 bases had no gene match. This CDR3 is 14 amino acids long. Germline V gene sequence: CDR1 MNHEY, CDR2 SMNVEV (reference sequence).